What follows are 29 T cell receptor beta chains derived from one specimen sequenced in a study of OX40 agonist ivuxolimab in advanced cancers. This table comes from immunoSEQ multiplex PCR, and its TCRdb copy is limited to in-frame clones, with some not included. In the table there are approximately 99,000 clones, roughly 95% of which are singletons. Sequences were derived from CD4+ or CD8+ T cells sorted from blood, sampled in a trial of the OX40 agonist ivuxolimab. These receptors came from an adult with an advanced solid tumor such as melanoma, head and neck, liver or kidney cancer.

This chain uses TRBV6-5 with TRBJ1-2; no clear D gene. The CDR3 extends over 15 amino acids. With 6 bases removed from V and 2 bases from J, the gap between germline ends came to 16 bases. Germline lookup yields CDR1 MNHEY and CDR2 SVGAGI. Here the CDR3 DNA reads TGTGCCAGCAGCTACGCTTCGGCGGAGAACTATGGCTACACCTTC. Translating gives CASSYASAENYGYTF.

The chain has TRBV15 and TRBJ1-2, with TRBD1 identical over 8 bases. The CDR3 runs 14 residues. Trimming removed 9 bases from V and 2 bases from J; junction bases left unmatched: 8. Germline values: CDR1 LNHNV, CDR2 YYDKDF (reference sequence). CDR3 loop: CATDRTGRNYGYTF. The CDR3 DNA reads as TGTGCCACTGATCGGACAGGGCGGAACTATGGCTACACCTTC.

The J gene is TRBJ2-5, the V gene TRBV15; 9 positions agree with TRBD2. The CDR3 extends over 15 amino acids. Trimming at V came to 9 bases and at J to 4 bases, leaving 12 bases not matched to a gene. From germline, CDR1 is LNHNV and CDR2 YYDKDF (reference sequence). This CDR3 reads CATRQGAGGLETQYF. The CDR3 DNA reads as TGTGCCACGCGACAAGGAGCGGGGGGTTTAGAGACCCAGTACTTC.

This clone was detected a few times. The V gene is TRBV14, the J gene TRBJ1-4; D might be TRBD1 (5 bases). Germline V gene data show CDR1 as SGHDN and CDR2 as FVKESK. Between the trimmed V and J ends, which lost 4 bases and 7 bases, there was a span of 10 bases. This CDR3 is 13 amino acids long. The CDR3 DNA sequence: TGTGCCAGCAGCCGTCGGGACTTTGAAAAACTGTTTTTT. Its protein product is CASSRRDFEKLFF.

CDR3 residues: CASSYFRDRGRREAFF. In nucleotides, the CDR3 is TGTGCCAGCAGTTACTTCCGGGACAGGGGGAGGCGGGAAGCTTTCTTT. J is TRBJ1-1 and V is TRBV6-5, with 11 bases lining up with TRBD1. The germline gives CDR1 MNHEY, CDR2 SVGAGI. J gave up 8 bases and V 1 base, and 9 bases lay outside the gene matches. This CDR3 is built from 16 residues.

This rearrangement joins TRBV27 to TRBJ2-7; 10 bases match TRBD1. The V gene end was trimmed by 3 bases and the J gene end by 3 bases; junction bases not matched to a gene: 2. Germline V gene lookup returns CDR1 MNHEY and CDR2 SMNVEV (reference sequence). This CDR3 is 14 amino acids long. The CDR3 here is CASSLGDRGYEQYF. CDR3 bases: TGTGCCAGCAGTTTGGGGGACAGGGGCTACGAGCAGTACTTC.

This chain uses TRBV10-3 with TRBJ2-1; TRBD2 aligns across 8 bases. Per the germline V gene, CDR1 is ENHRY and CDR2 is SYGVKD. CDR3 length: 14 residues. The J segment lost 7 bases and the V segment lost 11 bases, leaving 13 bases of the junction unmatched. The CDR3 spells CAAKPGLESNEQFF. The DNA for the CDR3 is TGTGCCGCGAAACCGGGACTAGAAAGTAATGAGCAGTTCTTC.

The DNA of the CDR3 is TGTGCCAGCAGTGAAGCGCAGGTGGGAGAGACCCAGTACTTC. Translating gives CASSEAQVGETQYF. This chain uses TRBV2 with TRBJ2-5; D remains unclear. The CDR3 runs to 14 residues. Germline assignment: CDR1 SNHLY and CDR2 FYNNEI. The germline V and J ends were trimmed by 0 bases and 4 bases, with 9 bases remaining between them.

The gene calls are TRBV9 and TRBJ2-6; TRBD1 matches at 8 bases. The CDR3 is made up of 17 amino acids. Unmatched junction bases numbered 5, after V lost 3 bases and J lost 0 bases. Germline V gene sequence: CDR1 SGDLS, CDR2 YYNGEE. The CDR3 sequence: CASSAGQASSGANVLTF. In DNA form, the CDR3 reads TGTGCCAGCAGCGCGGGACAGGCGAGCTCTGGGGCCAACGTCCTGACTTTC.

The table lists this clone with a few counts. V gene TRBV9 combines with J gene TRBJ1-5; unclear D gene. The V gene's germline CDR1 is SGDLS and CDR2 YYNGEE. Trimming removed 3 bases from V and 5 bases from J, with 15 bases in between. The CDR3 runs 15 residues. The CDR3 sequence: CASSGSERPHQPQHF. CDR3 DNA: TGTGCCAGCAGCGGCTCGGAGAGGCCGCATCAGCCCCAGCATTTT.

The genes are TRBV5-6 and TRBJ1-1; D is possibly TRBD1 (5 bases). CDR3 size: 13 residues. Germline values: CDR1 SGHDT, CDR2 YYEEEE. V was clipped by 2 bases and J by 4 bases, with 9 bases between them. CDR3 sequence: CASSLPGPTEAFF. DNA of the CDR3: TGTGCCAGCAGCTTACCAGGGCCCACTGAAGCTTTCTTT.

This chain uses TRBV6-6 with TRBJ1-2; weak D call: TRBD1 (5 bases). The CDR3 has 15 amino acids. V was clipped by 5 bases and J by 4 bases, with 17 bases between them. In germline, CDR1 is MNHNY, CDR2 SVGAGI (reference sequence). The CDR3 sequence: CASSPSPQGPYGYTF. CDR3 DNA: TGTGCCAGCAGTCCTAGTCCCCAGGGACCCTATGGCTACACCTTC.

V gene TRBV28 combines with J gene TRBJ1-5; D remains unclear. This CDR3 is built from 14 residues. Trimming stripped 3 bases from V and 6 bases from J, with 12 bases between. Per germline, CDR1 MDHEN and CDR2 SYDVKM. CDR3 region: CASSFASSAQPQHF. DNA of the CDR3: TGTGCCAGCAGTTTCGCCTCGTCGGCTCAGCCCCAGCATTTT.

The DNA of the CDR3 is TGTGCCAGCAGTTTATGGACAGCCCGCACAGATACGCAGTATTTT. Translation: CASSLWTARTDTQYF. The chain joins TRBV28 to TRBJ2-3, with D perhaps TRBD1 (5 bases). The germline V gene encodes CDR1 MDHEN and CDR2 SYDVKM. V lost 0 bases and J lost 1, with 8 bases in between. The CDR3 contains 15 residues.

The gene calls are TRBV5-4 and TRBJ2-2; 7 bases line up with TRBD2. The CDR3 extends over 15 amino acids. V lost 3 bases, J lost 2 bases, and 4 bases stayed unmatched. Germline V gene data show CDR1 as SGHNT and CDR2 as YYREEE (reference sequence). CDR3 sequence: CASSSGLPNTGELFF. The CDR3 DNA reads as TGTGCCAGCAGCTCGGGACTACCTAACACCGGGGAGCTGTTTTTT.

For the CDR3, the DNA is TGTGCCAGCAGCTTCCGAAACCCCTATGAGGATACGCAGTATTTT. It codes for CASSFRNPYEDTQYF. The V call is TRBV7-3, the J call TRBJ2-3; D gene unclear. CDR1 and CDR2 from the germline V gene are SGHTA and FQGTGA. Trimming took off 3 bases at V and 6 bases at J, with 16 bases between the two ends. The CDR3 length is 15 residues.

This chain connects TRBV7-2 to TRBJ1-5; 7 bases are shared with TRBD1. V was pared by 5 bases and J by 2 bases, with 6 bases of the junction left unmatched. Germline values: CDR1 SGHTA, CDR2 FQGNSA. The CDR3 covers 15 residues. The CDR3 region has the DNA TGTGCCAGCAGCCTCACAGGGGTCCGCAATCAGCCCCAGCATTTT. Translation: CASSLTGVRNQPQHF. The full variable domain, completed using reference TRBV7-2 and TRBJ1-5, is GAGVSQSPSNKVTEKGKDVELRCDPISGHTALYWYRQSLGQGLEFLIYFQGNSAPDKSGLPSDRFSAERTGGSVSTLTIQRTQQEDSAVYLCASSLTGVRNQPQHFGDGTRLSIL.

This clone came up once. The J gene is TRBJ2-7, the V gene TRBV11-2, with 8 nucleotides matching TRBD2. CDR3 size: 16 residues. Germline loops: CDR1 SGHAT, CDR2 FQNNGV. The V and J ends lost 0 bases and 2 bases, in that order; junction bases with no gene match: 6. CDR3 in DNA: TGTGCCAGCAGCTTAGATCGAGCGGGAGCGACCTACGAGCAGTACTTC. It yields the protein CASSLDRAGATYEQYF.

The chain recombines TRBV19 with TRBJ1-3, with TRBD1 as a possible D gene (5 bases). Germline CDR1 reads LNHDA; CDR2 reads SQIVND (reference sequence). V lost 6 bases and J 4 bases, leaving 13 bases between the germline ends. The CDR3 is made up of 14 amino acids. The CDR3, as DNA: TGTGCCAGTAGAGCAGGGTCCTCCGGAAACACCATATATTTT. This encodes CASRAGSSGNTIYF.

The chain joins TRBV5-1 to TRBJ1-1; 9 bases agree with TRBD1. Germline-derived CDR1 and CDR2 are SGHRS and YFSETQ. CDR3 length equals 15 residues. With 4 bases clipped from V and 5 bases from J, the junction kept 9 bases outside the gene matches. CDR3 coding DNA: TGCGCCAGCAGCGGAGAGGGACAGGGTTGGACTGAAGCTTTCTTT. Residues: CASSGEGQGWTEAFF.

This rearrangement joins TRBV11-1 to TRBJ1-1; D gene unclear. The CDR3 totals 14 residues. V lost 5 bases to trimming and J lost 5 bases, with 15 bases between them. Germline V lookup: CDR1 SGHAT, CDR2 FQDESV (reference sequence). The CDR3 spells CASSRGVTGTEAFF. CDR3 DNA sequence: TGTGCCAGCAGCCGTGGGGTTACGGGGACTGAAGCTTTCTTT.

The chain uses TRBV5-1 and TRBJ2-7; 11 bases match TRBD1. This CDR3 is 14 amino acids long. V lost 4 bases and J lost 5; bases outside the gene matches: 5. The germline V gene encodes CDR1 SGHRS and CDR2 YFSETQ. The CDR3 is CASSRGTGGNEQYF. The CDR3 nucleotides are TGCGCCAGCAGCCGCGGGACAGGGGGAAACGAGCAGTACTTC.

CDR3: CASSWGQGLVSSYEQYF. CDR3 in DNA: TGTGCCAGCAGTTGGGGACAGGGGTTGGTCTCCTCCTACGAGCAGTACTTC. This chain links TRBV28 with TRBJ2-7; 10 bases line up with TRBD1. After removal of 4 bases from V and 0 bases from J, the junction contained 9 bases not matched to a gene. Germline V gene sequence: CDR1 MDHEN, CDR2 SYDVKM. The CDR3 is made up of 17 amino acids.

The gene calls are TRBV19 and TRBJ1-5; 7 bases map to TRBD1. The CDR3 covers 14 residues. The V and J ends lost 3 bases and 5 bases, in that order; junction bases with no gene match: 4. Germline lookup yields CDR1 LNHDA and CDR2 SQIVND (reference sequence). The DNA for the CDR3 is TGTGCCAGTAGTATGGGGACAGCGGATCAGCCCCAGCATTTT. Amino acids: CASSMGTADQPQHF.

In the case of this clone: One end of the junction varies from germline; a read error may be responsible. Other DNA sequences within the sample encode an identical CDR3. V usage is TRBV29-1 and J usage is TRBJ1-1, with D possibly TRBD1 on 6 matching bases. This CDR3 has 14 residues. Per germline, CDR1 SQVTM and CDR2 ANQGSEA. CDR3 sequence (DNA): TGCAGCGTTGTGAGGGGGGCCTCGAACACTGAAGCCTTCTTT. Translating gives CSVVRGASNTEAFF.

The chain couples TRBV18 to TRBJ2-3; D uncertain. CDR3 length: 14 amino acids. Trimming removed 2 bases from V and 1 base from J, with 7 bases in between. Germline V gene sequence: CDR1 KGHSH, CDR2 LQKENI. CDR3 sequence reads: CASSPEQGTDTQYF. The CDR3 region has the DNA TGTGCCAGCTCACCAGAGCAGGGCACAGATACGCAGTATTTT.

The chain joins TRBV19 to TRBJ1-4, with 9 bases matching TRBD1. With 5 bases clipped from V and 2 bases from J, the junction kept 6 bases outside the gene matches. The CDR3 is 16 amino acids. CDR1 and CDR2 (germline): LNHDA, SQIVND (reference sequence). The CDR3 reads CASSSHRGPTNEKLFF. The CDR3 DNA sequence: TGTGCCAGTAGTTCCCACAGGGGGCCGACTAATGAAAAACTGTTTTTT.

This clone has only one observation. This chain connects TRBV9 to TRBJ1-1; D may be TRBD1 (5 bases). Germline V CDR1 and CDR2: SGDLS, YYNGEE. V was pared by 4 bases and J by 11 bases, with 18 bases between. CDR3 size: 13 residues. The CDR3 DNA sequence: TGTGCCAGCAGCCCCTCGGGGAGCGCAGGGGCTTTCTTT. Translating it yields CASSPSGSAGAFF.

The rearrangement joins TRBV5-1 to TRBJ2-7; D call uncertain. The length of the CDR3 is 15 residues. Germline CDR1 reads SGHRS; CDR2 reads YFSETQ. Trimming took 2 bases from V and 1 from J, leaving 13 bases between them. The CDR3 sequence is CASSFGPTVSYEQYF. CDR3 nucleotides: TGCGCCAGCAGCTTCGGCCCAACAGTGTCCTACGAGCAGTACTTC.